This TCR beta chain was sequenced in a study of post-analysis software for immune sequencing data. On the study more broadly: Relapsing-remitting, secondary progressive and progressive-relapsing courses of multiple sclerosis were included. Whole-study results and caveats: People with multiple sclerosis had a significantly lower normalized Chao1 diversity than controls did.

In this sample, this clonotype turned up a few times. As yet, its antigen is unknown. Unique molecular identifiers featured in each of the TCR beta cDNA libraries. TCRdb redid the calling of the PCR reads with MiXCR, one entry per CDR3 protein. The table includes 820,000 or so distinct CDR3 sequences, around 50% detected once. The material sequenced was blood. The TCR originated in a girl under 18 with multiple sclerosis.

The CDR3 reads CASSPLPLAPSSTDTQYF. Here the CDR3 DNA reads TGTGCCAGCAGCCCTCTCCCCCTAGCGCCTTCTAGCACAGATACGCAGTATTTT. This chain uses TRBV7-3 with TRBJ2-3; D possibly corresponds to TRBD2 (6 bases). The CDR3 is 18 amino acids. Germline CDR1 SGHTA, CDR2 FQGTGA. V dropped 5 bases and J dropped 0 bases, with 21 bases sitting between them.